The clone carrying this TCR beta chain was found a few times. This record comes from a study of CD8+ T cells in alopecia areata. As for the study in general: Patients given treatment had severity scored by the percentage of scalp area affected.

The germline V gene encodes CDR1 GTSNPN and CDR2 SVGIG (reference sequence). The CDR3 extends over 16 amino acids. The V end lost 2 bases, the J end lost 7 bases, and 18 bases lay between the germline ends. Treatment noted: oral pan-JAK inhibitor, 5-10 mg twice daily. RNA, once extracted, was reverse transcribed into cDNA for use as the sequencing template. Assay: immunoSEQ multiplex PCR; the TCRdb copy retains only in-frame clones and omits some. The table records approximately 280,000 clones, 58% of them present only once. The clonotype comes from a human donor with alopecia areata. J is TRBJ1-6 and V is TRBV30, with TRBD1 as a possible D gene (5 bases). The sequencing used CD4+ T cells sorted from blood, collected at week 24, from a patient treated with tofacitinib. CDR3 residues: CAWSPSQGFQNSPLHF. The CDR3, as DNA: TGTGCCTGGAGTCCCTCGCAGGGATTTCAAAATTCACCCCTCCACTTT.